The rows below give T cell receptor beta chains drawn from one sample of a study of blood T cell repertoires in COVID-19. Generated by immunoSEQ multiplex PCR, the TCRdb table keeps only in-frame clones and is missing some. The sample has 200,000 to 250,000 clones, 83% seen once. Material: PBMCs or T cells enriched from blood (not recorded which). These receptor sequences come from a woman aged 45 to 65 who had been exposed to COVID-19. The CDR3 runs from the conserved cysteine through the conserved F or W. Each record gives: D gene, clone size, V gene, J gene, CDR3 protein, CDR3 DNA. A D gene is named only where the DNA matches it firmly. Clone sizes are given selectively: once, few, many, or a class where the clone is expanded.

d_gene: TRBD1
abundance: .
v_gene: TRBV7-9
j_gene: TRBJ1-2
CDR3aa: CAGGTGANGYTF
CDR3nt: TGTGCCGGGGGGACAGGGGCAAATGGCTACACCTTC

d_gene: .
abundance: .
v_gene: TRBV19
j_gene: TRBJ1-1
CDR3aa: CASMGRSMNTEAFF
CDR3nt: TGTGCCAGTATGGGGAGATCCATGAACACTGAAGCTTTCTTT

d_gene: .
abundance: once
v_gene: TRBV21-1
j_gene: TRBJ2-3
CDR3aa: CASSKKSVASRGSDTQYF
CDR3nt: TGTGCCAGCAGCAAAAAGTCGGTGGCTAGCAGGGGGTCAGATACGCAGTATTTT

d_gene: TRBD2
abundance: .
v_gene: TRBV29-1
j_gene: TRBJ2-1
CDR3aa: CSAATSGGSGFF
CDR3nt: TGCAGCGCCGCCACTAGCGGGGGGAGCGGGTTCTTC

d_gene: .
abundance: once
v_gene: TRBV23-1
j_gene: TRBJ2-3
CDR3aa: CASRGAATDTQYF
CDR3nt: TGCGCCAGCAGGGGGGCGGCCACAGATACGCAGTATTTT

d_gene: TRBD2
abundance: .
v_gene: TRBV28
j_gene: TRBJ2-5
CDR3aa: CASSFITSGYQETQYF
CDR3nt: TGTGCCAGCAGTTTTATCACTAGCGGATACCAAGAGACCCAGTACTTC

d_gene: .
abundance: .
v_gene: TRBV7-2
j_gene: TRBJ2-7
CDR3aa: CASSLVYRNEQYF
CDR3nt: TGTGCCAGCAGCTTAGTCTACAGGAACGAGCAGTACTTC

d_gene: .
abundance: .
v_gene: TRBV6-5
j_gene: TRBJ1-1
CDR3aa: CASSSPPDRGPTEAFF
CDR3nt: TGTGCCAGCAGTTCCCCCCCCGACAGAGGTCCCACTGAAGCTTTCTTT

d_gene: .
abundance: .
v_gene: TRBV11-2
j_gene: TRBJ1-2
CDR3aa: CASSSTGDGYTF
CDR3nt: TGTGCCAGCAGCTCGACAGGTGATGGCTACACCTTC

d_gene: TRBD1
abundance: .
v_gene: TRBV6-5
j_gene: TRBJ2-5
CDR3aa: CASSSRDRGTQYF
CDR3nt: TGTGCCAGCAGTTCCCGGGACAGGGGGACCCAGTACTTC